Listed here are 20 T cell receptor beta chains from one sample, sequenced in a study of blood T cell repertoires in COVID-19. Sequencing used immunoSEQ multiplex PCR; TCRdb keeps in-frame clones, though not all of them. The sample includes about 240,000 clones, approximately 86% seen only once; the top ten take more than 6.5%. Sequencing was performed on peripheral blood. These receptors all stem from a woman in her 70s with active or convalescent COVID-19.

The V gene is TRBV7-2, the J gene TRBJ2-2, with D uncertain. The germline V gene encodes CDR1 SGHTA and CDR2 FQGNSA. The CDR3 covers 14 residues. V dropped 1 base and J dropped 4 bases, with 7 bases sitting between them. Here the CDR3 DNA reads TGTGCCAGCAGCTTAGGTGCGTTCACCGGGGAGCTGTTTTTT. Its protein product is CASSLGAFTGELFF.

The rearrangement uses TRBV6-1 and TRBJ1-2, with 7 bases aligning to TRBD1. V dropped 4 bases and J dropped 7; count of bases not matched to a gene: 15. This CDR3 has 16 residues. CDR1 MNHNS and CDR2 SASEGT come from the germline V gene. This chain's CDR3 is CASSVEFRGARGGYTF. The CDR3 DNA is TGTGCCAGCAGTGTCGAATTCAGGGGGGCAAGGGGTGGCTACACCTTC.

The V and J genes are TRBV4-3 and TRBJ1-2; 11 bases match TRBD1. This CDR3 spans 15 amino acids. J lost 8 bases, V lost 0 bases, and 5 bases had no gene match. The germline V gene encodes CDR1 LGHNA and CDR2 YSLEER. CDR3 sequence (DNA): TGCGCCAGCAGCCAAGAAGGACAGGGGGCAGGGGGCTACACCTTC. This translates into CASSQEGQGAGGYTF.

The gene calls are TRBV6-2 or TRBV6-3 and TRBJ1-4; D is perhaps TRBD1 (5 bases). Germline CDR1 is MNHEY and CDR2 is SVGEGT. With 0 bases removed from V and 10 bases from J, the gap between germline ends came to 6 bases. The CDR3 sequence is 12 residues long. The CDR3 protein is CASSYSGGKLFF. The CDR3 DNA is TGTGCCAGCAGTTACTCCGGGGGAAAACTGTTTTTT.

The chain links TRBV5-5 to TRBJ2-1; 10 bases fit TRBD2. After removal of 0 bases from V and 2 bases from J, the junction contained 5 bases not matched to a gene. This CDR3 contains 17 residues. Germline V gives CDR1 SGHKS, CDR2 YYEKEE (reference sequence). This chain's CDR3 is CASSLAFSGGAYNEQFF. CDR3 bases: TGTGCCAGCAGCTTGGCCTTCAGCGGGGGGGCCTACAATGAGCAGTTCTTC.

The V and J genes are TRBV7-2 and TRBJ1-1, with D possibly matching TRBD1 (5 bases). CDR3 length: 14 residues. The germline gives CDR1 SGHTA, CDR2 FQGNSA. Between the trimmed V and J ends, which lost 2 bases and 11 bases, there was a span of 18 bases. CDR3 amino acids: CASSLKPDGGGAFF. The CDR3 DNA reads TGTGCCAGCAGCTTAAAACCTGACGGGGGTGGTGCTTTCTTT.

CDR3 DNA: TGTGCCAGCTCACCCCAGAGTTCGGCCCGGCAGGCGGGAAACACCATATATTTT. It is translated as CASSPQSSARQAGNTIYF. This chain joins TRBV18 and TRBJ1-3; no firm D call. CDR3 length: 18 amino acids. Germline CDR1 and CDR2: KGHSH and LQKENI. V was cut by 3 bases and J by 4 bases, with 22 bases left in between. Drawing the rest from reference TRBV18 and TRBJ1-3, the complete variable domain is NAGVMQNPRHLVRRRGQEARLRCSPMKGHSHVYWYRQLPEEGLKFMVYLQKENIIDESGMPKERFSAEFPKEGPSILRIQQVVRGDSAAYFCASSPQSSARQAGNTIYFGEGSWLTVV.

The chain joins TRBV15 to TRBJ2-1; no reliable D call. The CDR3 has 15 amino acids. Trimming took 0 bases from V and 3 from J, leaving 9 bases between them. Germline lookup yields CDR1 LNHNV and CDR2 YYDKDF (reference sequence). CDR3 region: CATSRDRPGYNEQFF. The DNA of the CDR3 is TGTGCCACCAGCAGAGATCGGCCAGGCTACAATGAGCAGTTCTTC.

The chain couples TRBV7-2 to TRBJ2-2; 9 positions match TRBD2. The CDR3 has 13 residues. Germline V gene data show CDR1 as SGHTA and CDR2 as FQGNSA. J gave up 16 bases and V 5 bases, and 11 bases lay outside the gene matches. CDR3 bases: TGTGCCAGCAGCGCCACGAGTGGCGGGAGGGAGTTTTTT. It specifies CASSATSGGREFF.

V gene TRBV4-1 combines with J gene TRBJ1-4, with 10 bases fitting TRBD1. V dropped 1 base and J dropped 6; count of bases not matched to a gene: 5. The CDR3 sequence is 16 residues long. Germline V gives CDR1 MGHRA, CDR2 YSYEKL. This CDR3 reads CASSQARQGAHEKLFF. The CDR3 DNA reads TGCGCCAGCAGCCAAGCGAGACAGGGGGCGCATGAAAAACTGTTTTTT.

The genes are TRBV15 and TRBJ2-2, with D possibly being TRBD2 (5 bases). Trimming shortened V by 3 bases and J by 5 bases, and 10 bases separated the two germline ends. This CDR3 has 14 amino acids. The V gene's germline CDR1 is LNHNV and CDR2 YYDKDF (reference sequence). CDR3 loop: CATSREGGTGELFF. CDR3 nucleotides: TGTGCCACCAGCAGGGAAGGAGGTACCGGGGAGCTGTTTTTT.

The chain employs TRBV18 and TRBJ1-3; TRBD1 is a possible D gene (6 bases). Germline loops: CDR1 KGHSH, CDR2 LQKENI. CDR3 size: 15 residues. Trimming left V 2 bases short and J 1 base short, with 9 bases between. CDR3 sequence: CASSPAGVSGNTIYF. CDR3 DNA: TGTGCCAGCTCACCAGCAGGGGTATCTGGAAACACCATATATTTT.

CDR3 coding DNA: TGCGCCAGCAGCCCACAGGGTACGGACTATGGCTACACCTTC. Protein: CASSPQGTDYGYTF. J is TRBJ1-2 and V is TRBV5-1, with D tentatively TRBD1 (6 bases). CDR1 and CDR2 from the germline V gene are SGHRS and YFSETQ. The CDR3 totals 14 residues. Trimming took off 4 bases at V and 3 bases at J, with 13 bases between the two ends.

Here the CDR3 reads CASSPPNEGHEKLFF. The CDR3 DNA follows: TGTGCCAGCTCACCACCGAATGAGGGTCATGAAAAACTGTTTTTT. This chain links TRBV18 with TRBJ1-4, with unresolved D. Per the germline V gene, CDR1 is KGHSH and CDR2 is LQKENI. Deletions cut 0 bases from V and 6 bases from J, with 11 bases between. This CDR3 is 15 amino acids long.

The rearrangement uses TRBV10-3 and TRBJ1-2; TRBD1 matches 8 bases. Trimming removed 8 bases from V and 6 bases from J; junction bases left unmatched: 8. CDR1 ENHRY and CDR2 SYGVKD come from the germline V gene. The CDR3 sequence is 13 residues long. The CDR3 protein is CAISDRGGDGYTF. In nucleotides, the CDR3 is TGTGCCATCTCTGACAGGGGAGGGGATGGCTACACCTTC.

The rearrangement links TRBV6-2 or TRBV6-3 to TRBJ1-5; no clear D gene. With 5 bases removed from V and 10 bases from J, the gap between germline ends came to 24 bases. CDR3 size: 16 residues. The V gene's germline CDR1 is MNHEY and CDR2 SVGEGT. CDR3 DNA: TGTGCCAGCAGTCAAGGAGGCTTGACAAGTAGCATTCCCCAGCATTTT. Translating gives CASSQGGLTSSIPQHF.

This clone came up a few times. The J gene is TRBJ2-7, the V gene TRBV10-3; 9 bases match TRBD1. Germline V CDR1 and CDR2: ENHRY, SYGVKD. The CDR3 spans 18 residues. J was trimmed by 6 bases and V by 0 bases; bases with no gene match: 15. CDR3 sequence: CAISESVIRDRDEGEQYF. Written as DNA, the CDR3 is TGTGCCATCAGTGAGTCAGTAATCCGGGACAGGGATGAGGGCGAGCAGTACTTC.

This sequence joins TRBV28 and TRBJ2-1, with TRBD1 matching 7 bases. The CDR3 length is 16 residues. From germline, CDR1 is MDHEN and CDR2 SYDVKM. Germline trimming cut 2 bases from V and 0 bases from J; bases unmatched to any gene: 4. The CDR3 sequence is CASSLLGQSSYNEQFF. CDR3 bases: TGTGCCAGCAGTTTACTGGGACAGAGCTCCTACAATGAGCAGTTCTTC.

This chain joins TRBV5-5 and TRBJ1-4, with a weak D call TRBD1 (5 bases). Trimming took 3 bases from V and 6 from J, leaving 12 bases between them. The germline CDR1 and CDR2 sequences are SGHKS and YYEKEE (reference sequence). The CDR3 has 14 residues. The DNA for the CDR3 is TGTGCCAGCAGCTGGGGAAGGGGTGATGAAAAACTGTTTTTT. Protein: CASSWGRGDEKLFF.

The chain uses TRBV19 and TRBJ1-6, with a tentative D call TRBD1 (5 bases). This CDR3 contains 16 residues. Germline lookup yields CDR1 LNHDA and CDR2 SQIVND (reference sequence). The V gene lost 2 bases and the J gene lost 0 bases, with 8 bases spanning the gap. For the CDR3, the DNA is TGTGCCAGTAGTATAACTGACAGCTCCTATAATTCACCCCTCCACTTT. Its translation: CASSITDSSYNSPLHF.